Presented here are 20 T cell receptor beta chains from one specimen sequenced in a study of blood T cell repertoires in COVID-19. The table came from immunoSEQ multiplex PCR; TCRdb's copy has only in-frame clones and leaves some out. The sample includes tens of thousands of clones, roughly 87% seen only once; the top ten take more than 5%. Sequences were obtained from peripheral blood. These receptor sequences come from a man aged 60 to 75 with active COVID-19.

The rearrangement links TRBV7-8 to TRBJ2-2; unclear D gene. Trimming took 1 base from V and 5 from J, leaving 2 bases between them. The V gene's germline CDR1 is SGHVS and CDR2 FQNEAQ. The CDR3 totals 12 residues. The CDR3 loop is CASSLVTGELFF. For the CDR3, the DNA is TGTGCCAGCAGCTTAGTAACCGGGGAGCTGTTTTTT. The full variable domain, completed using reference TRBV7-8 and TRBJ2-2, is GAGVSQSPRYKVAKRGQDVALRCDPISGHVSLFWYQQALGQGPEFLTYFQNEAQLDKSGLPSDRFFAERPEGSVSTLKIQRTQQEDSAVYLCASSLVTGELFFGEGSRLTVL.

J is TRBJ2-3 and V is TRBV15, with 8 bases aligning to TRBD2. CDR1 and CDR2 from the germline V gene are LNHNV and YYDKDF (reference sequence). Unmatched junction bases numbered 10, after V lost 8 bases and J lost 0 bases. The CDR3 is 16 amino acids. The chain's CDR3 is CATYRGGVYSTDTQYF. In nucleotides, the CDR3 is TGTGCCACCTATCGGGGGGGCGTTTACAGCACAGATACGCAGTATTTT.

The rearrangement uses TRBV10-3 and TRBJ2-3; TRBD1 agrees at 9 bases. With 6 bases clipped from V and 4 bases from J, the junction kept 14 bases outside the gene matches. The CDR3 runs 17 residues. From germline, CDR1 is ENHRY and CDR2 SYGVKD. CDR3 residues: CAISRDREVFGSDTQYF. The CDR3, as DNA: TGTGCCATCAGCCGGGACAGGGAAGTTTTTGGGTCAGATACGCAGTATTTT.

This clone was observed once. The chain couples TRBV7-9 to TRBJ1-1, with D hard to call. V was clipped by 5 bases and J by 6 bases, with 19 bases between them. Germline V gene lookup returns CDR1 SEHNR and CDR2 FQNEAQ (reference sequence). This CDR3 has 15 amino acids. CDR3 loop: CASSQTGVGGAEAFF. The CDR3, as DNA: TGTGCCAGCAGCCAGACGGGAGTCGGAGGCGCTGAAGCTTTCTTT.

The gene calls are TRBV12-3 or TRBV12-4 and TRBJ2-7; the D is unclear. The CDR3 has 11 amino acids. V gave up 3 bases and J gave up 4 bases, with 4 bases separating them. The CDR3 sequence is CASSFSYEQYF. CDR3 nucleotide sequence: TGTGCCAGCAGTTTCTCTTACGAGCAGTACTTC.

The chain has TRBV19 and TRBJ2-7; 9 positions agree with TRBD1. CDR3 length: 15 amino acids. CDR1 is LNHDA, CDR2 SQIVND, per germline (reference sequence). J gave up 2 bases and V 5 bases, and 7 bases lay outside the gene matches. The CDR3 sequence: CASSFTGGSPYEQYF. CDR3 nucleotides: TGTGCCAGTAGTTTCACAGGGGGCAGCCCCTACGAGCAGTACTTC.

This chain connects TRBV5-1 to TRBJ1-6; perhaps TRBD1 as D (5 bases). Germline assignment: CDR1 SGHRS and CDR2 YFSETQ. The germline V and J ends were trimmed by 0 bases and 7 bases, with 17 bases remaining between them. CDR3 size: 17 residues. The CDR3: CASSLVSPDTQNSPLHF. The CDR3 coding sequence is TGCGCCAGCAGCTTGGTATCTCCGGACACTCAAAATTCACCCCTCCACTTT.

The chain couples TRBV19 to TRBJ2-2; perhaps TRBD1 as D (5 bases). The germline V and J ends were trimmed by 4 bases and 6 bases, with 15 bases remaining between them. CDR1 and CDR2 from the germline V gene are LNHDA and SQIVND (reference sequence). The CDR3 has 15 amino acids. CDR3 bases: TGTGCCAGTAGTAGCCCTCCAGGGTTCTCCGGGGAGCTGTTTTTT. Translation: CASSSPPGFSGELFF.

The chain employs TRBV6-6 and TRBJ2-7; possibly TRBD1 for D (6 bases). This CDR3 spans 15 amino acids. CDR1 MNHNY and CDR2 SVGAGI come from the germline V gene (reference sequence). The V end lost 0 bases, the J end lost 6 bases, and 15 bases lay between the germline ends. CDR3 residues: CASSYSSRGEFEQYF. CDR3 in DNA: TGTGCCAGCAGTTACTCTTCCAGGGGTGAGTTCGAGCAGTACTTC.

This clone was detected a few times. The chain has TRBV27 and TRBJ1-6; D may be TRBD1 (5 bases). CDR3 size: 14 residues. V lost 5 bases and J lost 12, with 17 bases in between. The V gene's germline CDR1 is MNHEY and CDR2 SMNVEV (reference sequence). The CDR3 is CASSPQMAQGPLHF. The CDR3 bases are TGTGCCAGCAGTCCCCAGATGGCCCAGGGACCCCTCCACTTT.

In regard to this clone: The CDR3 does not close with the conserved phenylalanine or tryptophan, likely indicating a read error. CDR3 protein: CASSQTATGGANYGYTL. The CDR3 nucleotides are TGCGCCAGCAGCCAGACGGCAACAGGGGGGGCGAACTATGGCTACACCCTC. The chain uses TRBV5-1 and TRBJ1-2; 8 nucleotides line up with TRBD1. The J segment lost 2 bases and the V segment lost 4 bases, leaving 13 bases of the junction unmatched. Germline V CDR1 and CDR2: SGHRS, YFSETQ. This CDR3 is built from 17 residues.

CDR3 loop: CASSLIQGGSPLHF. The CDR3 DNA reads as TGCGCCAGCAGCTTGATACAGGGCGGTTCACCCCTCCACTTT. This chain uses TRBV5-1 with TRBJ1-6; a weak D match, TRBD1 (6 bases). V was clipped by 1 base and J by 9 bases, with 11 bases between them. CDR1 is SGHRS, CDR2 YFSETQ, per germline. This CDR3 has 14 residues.

The genes are TRBV28 and TRBJ2-1; D is possibly TRBD1 (6 bases). Between the trimmed V and J ends, which lost 6 bases and 10 bases, there was a span of 22 bases. This CDR3 has 15 amino acids. Germline V gives CDR1 MDHEN, CDR2 SYDVKM. CDR3 sequence reads: CASRDALGQTLEQFF. The CDR3 nucleotides are TGTGCCAGCAGAGACGCCCTGGGACAAACTCTCGAGCAGTTCTTC.

CDR3 residues: CASSLGGLLQETQYF. The CDR3, as DNA: TGTGCCAGCAGCCTCGGGGGACTCCTTCAAGAGACCCAGTACTTC. The V gene is TRBV7-2, the J gene TRBJ2-5, with a weak D call TRBD2 (6 bases). Germline V CDR1 and CDR2: SGHTA, FQGNSA. Trimming took 5 bases from V and 2 from J, leaving 15 bases between them. The CDR3 length is 15 residues. Variable domain in full (rest from reference TRBV7-2 and TRBJ2-5): GAGVSQSPSNKVTEKGKDVELRCDPISGHTALYWYRQSLGQGLEFLIYFQGNSAPDKSGLPSDRFSAERTGGSVSTLTIQRTQQEDSAVYLCASSLGGLLQETQYFGPGTRLLVL.

This chain uses TRBV6-1 with TRBJ2-1; possible D gene TRBD1, 5 bases. The CDR3 length is 10 residues. V lost 3 bases and J lost 15, with 9 bases in between. Germline-derived CDR1 and CDR2 are MNHNS and SASEGT. The CDR3, as DNA: TGTGCCAGCAGTGACGACAGTCGGTTCTTC. Its translation is CASSDDSRFF.

V is TRBV6-1 and J is TRBJ1-2; D unclear. Germline V lookup: CDR1 MNHNS, CDR2 SASEGT. The length of the CDR3 is 15 residues. Trimming stripped 2 bases from V and 4 bases from J, with 14 bases between. CDR3 region: CASSETPGVSYGYTF. In nucleotides, the CDR3 is TGTGCCAGCAGTGAAACGCCAGGCGTTAGCTATGGCTACACCTTC.

A word on this clone: This specimen includes other DNA sequences encoding the same CDR3. This chain joins TRBV15 and TRBJ1-5; a possible D gene is TRBD1 (5 bases). Trimming removed 5 bases from V and 4 bases from J, with 12 bases in between. The CDR3 contains 14 residues. Germline V gives CDR1 LNHNV, CDR2 YYDKDF (reference sequence). The DNA of the CDR3 is TGTGCCACCAGCGACAGTTTGGGAAATCAGCCCCAGCATTTT. Protein: CATSDSLGNQPQHF.

The chain recombines TRBV6-5 with TRBJ2-7, with TRBD2 identical over 7 bases. The CDR3 loop spans 15 amino acids. V was clipped by 7 bases and J by 4 bases; unmatched bases: 13. Germline V gives CDR1 MNHEY, CDR2 SVGAGI. The CDR3 loop is CASILTSGGSYEQYF. In nucleotides, the CDR3 is TGTGCCAGCATCCTTACCTCCGGGGGGTCGTACGAGCAGTACTTC.

This clone was seen just once. The sample holds other DNA sequences that translate to the same CDR3. This chain uses TRBV2 with TRBJ2-2, with TRBD2 matching over 7 bases. The germline CDR1 and CDR2 sequences are SNHLY and FYNNEI. J was trimmed by 5 bases and V by 3 bases; bases with no gene match: 6. The CDR3 extends over 15 amino acids. CDR3 protein: CASSEGRGSTGELFF. The CDR3 DNA follows: TGTGCCAGCAGTGAGGGGCGGGGGTCGACCGGGGAGCTGTTTTTT.

The genes are TRBV18 and TRBJ1-4; 7 bases agree with TRBD1. V dropped 3 bases and J dropped 1; count of bases not matched to a gene: 14. CDR1 and CDR2 from the germline V gene are KGHSH and LQKENI. The CDR3 sequence is 19 residues long. Written as DNA, the CDR3 is TGTGCCAGCTCACCCTTCGCTTTGACAGGGAGCCAAACTAATGAAAAACTGTTTTTT. This sequence encodes CASSPFALTGSQTNEKLFF.